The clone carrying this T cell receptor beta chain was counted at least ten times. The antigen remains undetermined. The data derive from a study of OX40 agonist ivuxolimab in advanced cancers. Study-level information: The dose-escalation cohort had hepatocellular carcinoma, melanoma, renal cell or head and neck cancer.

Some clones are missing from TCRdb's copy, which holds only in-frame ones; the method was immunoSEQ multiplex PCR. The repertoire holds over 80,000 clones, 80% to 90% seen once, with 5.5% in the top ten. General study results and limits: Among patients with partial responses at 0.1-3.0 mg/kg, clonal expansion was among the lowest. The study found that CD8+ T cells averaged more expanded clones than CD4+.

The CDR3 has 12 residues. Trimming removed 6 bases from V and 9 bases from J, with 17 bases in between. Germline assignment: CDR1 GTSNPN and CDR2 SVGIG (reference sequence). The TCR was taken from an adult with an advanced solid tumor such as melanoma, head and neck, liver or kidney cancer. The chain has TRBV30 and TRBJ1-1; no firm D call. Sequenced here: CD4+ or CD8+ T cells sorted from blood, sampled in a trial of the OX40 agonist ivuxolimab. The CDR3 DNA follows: TGTGCCTGCGGATTACAACTGGGGAAAGCTTTCTTT. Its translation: CACGLQLGKAFF.